This T cell receptor beta chain was captured by sequencing in a study of T cells in Graves' hyperthyroidism and ophthalmopathy. V gave up 5 bases and J gave up 2 bases; unmatched junction bases: 5. CDR1 is SNHLY, CDR2 FYNNEI, per germline. This CDR3 has 14 amino acids. Study findings and constraints: Patients with ophthalmopathy were separated from those with stable hyperthyroidism by a 13 V-J model. Blood also carried most thyroid clonotypes expanded above 0.001.

Many counts were recorded for this clonotype. As yet, its antigen is unknown. Diagnosis relied on clinical symptoms, serum thyroxine and TRAb, thyroid ultrasound and orbital computed tomography. From RNA transcripts, TCR beta CDR3 regions were amplified. A first-round RT-PCR of the TCR CDR3 used the HTBI primer set. TCRdb ran MiXCR on the multiplex PCR reads and lists one entry per CDR3 protein. The table includes approximately 420,000 distinct CDR3 sequences, around 14% detected once. Sequencing was carried out using blood. The genes are TRBV2 and TRBJ2-5, with 7 bases lining up with TRBD1. This TCR was recovered from a woman between 25 and 40 years old with Graves' hyperthyroidism. CDR3 nucleotide sequence: TGTGCCAGCAGTCGGAGACAGGGACAAGAGACCCAGTACTTC. This gives the protein CASSRRQGQETQYF.